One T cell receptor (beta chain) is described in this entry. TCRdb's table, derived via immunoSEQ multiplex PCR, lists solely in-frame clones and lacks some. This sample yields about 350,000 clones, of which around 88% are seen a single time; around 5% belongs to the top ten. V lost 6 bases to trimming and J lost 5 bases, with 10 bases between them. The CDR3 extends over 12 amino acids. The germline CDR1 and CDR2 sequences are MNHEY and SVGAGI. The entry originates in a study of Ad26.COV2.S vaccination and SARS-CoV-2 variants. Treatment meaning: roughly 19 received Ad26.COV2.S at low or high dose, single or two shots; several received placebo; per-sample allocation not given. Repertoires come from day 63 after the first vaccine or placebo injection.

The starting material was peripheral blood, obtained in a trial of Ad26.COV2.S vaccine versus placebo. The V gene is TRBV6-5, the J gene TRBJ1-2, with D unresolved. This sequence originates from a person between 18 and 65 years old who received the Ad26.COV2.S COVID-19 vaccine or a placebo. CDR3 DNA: TGTGCCAGCAGCCATGGCTCGTATGGCTACACCTTC. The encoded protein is CASSHGSYGYTF.